Below are 14 T cell receptor beta chains sequenced from a single sample in a study of patients and donors after allogeneic stem cell transplantation. TCRdb fed the RT-PCR reads into MiXCR, producing one record per CDR3 protein. The table shows about a million distinct CDR3 sequences, with about a sixth occurring only once. The sequencing input was blood, either unsorted or a sorted T cell fraction (not recorded which). The receptors were sampled from a human donor who was either an allogeneic HSCT recipient or a stem cell or donor lymphocyte infusion donor (not recorded which). It is not recorded whose cells these are; they may come from a transplant donor.

This clonotype was counted a few times. This sequence joins TRBV6-1 and TRBJ2-1; 7 bases are shared with TRBD1. The germline V gene has CDR1 MNHNS and CDR2 SASEGT. The CDR3 runs to 14 residues. V shed 7 bases and J 1 base; nucleotides not matched to a gene: 4. CDR3 in amino acids: CASMPGQSYNEQFF. The CDR3 nucleotides read TGTGCCAGCATGCCGGGACAGTCCTACAATGAGCAGTTCTTC.

J is TRBJ1-2 and V is TRBV6-5; 7 bases are a match to TRBD1. Germline CDR1 is MNHEY and CDR2 is SVGAGI. The CDR3 covers 15 residues. With V trimmed by 0 bases and J by 8 bases, 9 bases remained unmatched. For the CDR3, the DNA is TGTGCCAGCAGTTACTCCTGGAAGCAGGGGGGAGGCTACACCTTC. It is translated as CASSYSWKQGGGYTF.

Points on this clonotype: Compared with germline, one end of the junction differs, possibly owing to a read error. The V and J genes are TRBV7-7 and TRBJ2-1; maybe TRBD2 (5 bases). The CDR3 has 15 amino acids. CDR1 is SSHAT and CDR2 is FNYEAQ in the germline V gene (reference sequence). The CDR3 spells CASSPTKISYNEQFF. In DNA form, the CDR3 reads TGTGCTAGCAGCCCGACTAAAATCTCCTACAATGAGCAGTTCTTC.

This clonotype turned up a few times. This chain connects TRBV12-3 or TRBV12-4 to TRBJ2-1; tentatively, D is TRBD1 or TRBD2 (5 bases each). CDR3 size: 16 residues. Trimming took off 3 bases at V and 5 bases at J, with 17 bases between the two ends. The CDR3 sequence: CASSFLMGPVNNEQFF. The CDR3 DNA reads as TGTGCCAGCAGTTTCCTTATGGGACCGGTAAACAATGAGCAGTTCTTC.

This clonotype came up many times. The V and J genes are TRBV5-1 and TRBJ1-1; the D gene is possibly TRBD1 (5 bases). The CDR3 consists of 14 residues. Trimming pared 2 bases from V and 1 base from J, leaving 9 bases between. Germline values: CDR1 SGHRS, CDR2 YFSETQ. CDR3 sequence reads: CASSFRAGNTEAFF. The CDR3, as DNA: TGCGCCAGCAGCTTCAGGGCGGGGAACACTGAAGCTTTCTTT.

Notes on this clonotype: At one end, the junction sequence differs from germline, possibly due to a read error. The chain couples TRBV14 to TRBJ1-2; 7 bases are shared with TRBD1. This CDR3 comprises 12 residues. CDR1 and CDR2 from the germline V gene are SGHDN and FVKESK. DNA of the CDR3: TGTGCCAGCAGCCAAATCCTGGGGACAGTCAGTTTC. It translates to CASSQILGTVSF.

CDR3: CASTSGDLTGELFF. DNA of the CDR3: TGTGCCAGCACCAGCGGGGACCTCACCGGGGAGCTGTTTTTT. The rearrangement uses TRBV6-2 or TRBV6-3 and TRBJ2-2; TRBD2 matches 7 bases. CDR1 MNHEY and CDR2 SVGEGT come from the germline V gene. V gave up 7 bases and J gave up 4 bases; unmatched junction bases: 6. The CDR3 spans 14 residues.

The chain couples TRBV5-4 to TRBJ2-5; a weak D match, TRBD2 (6 bases). This CDR3 region has 15 residues. Germline V gives CDR1 SGHNT, CDR2 YYREEE (reference sequence). V lost 5 bases and J lost 5, with 19 bases in between. CDR3 residues: CASSDPGSSIETQYF. CDR3 bases: TGTGCCAGCAGTGACCCCGGGAGCAGCATCGAGACCCAGTACTTC.

The J gene is TRBJ1-1, the V gene TRBV2; 9 bases fit TRBD1. Germline V lookup: CDR1 SNHLY, CDR2 FYNNEI. The CDR3 runs 14 residues. V dropped 8 bases and J dropped 11; count of bases not matched to a gene: 15. CDR3 sequence (DNA): TGTGCCAGCTTATTGTTGGGACAGGGTAATAAGGCTTTCTTT. It codes for CASLLLGQGNKAFF.

This clonotype was picked up many times. The chain uses TRBV7-2 and TRBJ2-5; 7 bases align to TRBD1. This CDR3 is built from 14 residues. CDR1 and CDR2 (germline): SGHTA, FQGNSA. J gave up 2 bases and V 5 bases, and 5 bases lay outside the gene matches. CDR3 sequence reads: CASSLDRSQETQYF. DNA of the CDR3: TGTGCCAGCAGCCTGGACAGGAGTCAAGAGACCCAGTACTTC.

The table lists this clonotype with a few counts. The chain carries TRBV10-3 and TRBJ2-4; D is unresolved. This CDR3 has 16 residues. V was pared by 5 bases and J by 0 bases, with 14 bases between. CDR1 is ENHRY and CDR2 is SYGVKD in the germline V gene. The CDR3 bases are TGTGCCATCAGTAACTCGCTAGGGCTAGCCAAAAACATTCAGTACTTC. Translated, it gives CAISNSLGLAKNIQYF.

The chain joins TRBV7-6 to TRBJ1-1; the D gene is possibly TRBD1 (5 bases). The V and J ends lost 1 base and 4 bases respectively, with 16 bases between them. This CDR3 contains 16 residues. Germline CDR1 and CDR2: SGHVS and FNYEAQ. The CDR3 nucleotides read TGTGCCAGCAGCTTAGTGCAGGGAGGGGTGGGCACTGAAGCTTTCTTT. Translated, it gives CASSLVQGGVGTEAFF. Supplemented by reference TRBV7-6 and TRBJ1-1, the full variable domain reads GAGVSQSPRYKVTKRGQDVALRCDPISGHVSLYWYRQALGQGPEFLTYFNYEAQQDKSGLPNDRFSAERPEGSISTLTIQRTEQRDSAMYRCASSLVQGGVGTEAFFGQGTRLTVV.

This chain uses TRBV11-3 with TRBJ2-1; the match to TRBD2 covers 8 bases. There are 15 residues in the CDR3. Per the germline V gene, CDR1 is SGHNT and CDR2 is YENEEA. The V and J ends lost 3 bases and 5 bases, in that order; junction bases with no gene match: 6. The CDR3 bases are TGTGCCAGCAGCTTTGTGACTAGCGCCCACAATGAGCAGTTCTTC. It codes for CASSFVTSAHNEQFF.

The V gene is TRBV6-2 or TRBV6-3, the J gene TRBJ2-7, with D perhaps matching TRBD1 (5 bases). The CDR3 is 14 residues long. Trimming shortened V by 3 bases and J by 0 bases, and 9 bases separated the two germline ends. Germline lookup yields CDR1 MNHEY and CDR2 SVGEGT. The CDR3 is CASSYRQLSYEQYF. CDR3 nucleotides: TGTGCCAGCAGTTATCGACAGCTCTCCTACGAGCAGTACTTC.